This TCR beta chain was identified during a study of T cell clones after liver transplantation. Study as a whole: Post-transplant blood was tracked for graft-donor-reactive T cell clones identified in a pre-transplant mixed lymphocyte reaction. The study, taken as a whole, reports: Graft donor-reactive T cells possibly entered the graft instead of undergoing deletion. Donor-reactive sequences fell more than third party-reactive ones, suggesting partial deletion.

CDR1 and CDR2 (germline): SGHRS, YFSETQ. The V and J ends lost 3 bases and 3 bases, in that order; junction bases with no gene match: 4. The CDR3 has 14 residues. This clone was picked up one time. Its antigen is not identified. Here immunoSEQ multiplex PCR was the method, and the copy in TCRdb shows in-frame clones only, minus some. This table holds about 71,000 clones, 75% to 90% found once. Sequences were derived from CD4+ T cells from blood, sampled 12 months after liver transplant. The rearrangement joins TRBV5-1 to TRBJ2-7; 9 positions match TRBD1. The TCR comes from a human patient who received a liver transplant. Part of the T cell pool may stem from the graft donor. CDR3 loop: CASSSTGQGYEQYF. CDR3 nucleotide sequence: TGCGCCAGCAGCTCGACGGGACAGGGCTACGAGCAGTACTTC.